Shown below are 27 T cell receptor beta chains from a single sample sequenced in a study of early T cells in non-severe SARS-CoV-2 infection. TCRdb reprocessed the 5' RACE reads with MiXCR, giving one entry per CDR3 protein. The table has tens of thousands of distinct CDR3 sequences, over 4.5% seen once; the top ten hold 4% to 5%. Sequenced material: whole blood. The receptors here all came from an adult who was a healthcare worker with PCR-confirmed SARS-CoV-2 infection or an uninfected control (not recorded which).

This clonotype was counted many times. This chain joins TRBV6-5 and TRBJ2-3; D may be TRBD1 (6 bases). V lost 5 bases and J lost 0, with 12 bases in between. This CDR3 spans 15 amino acids. Germline loops: CDR1 MNHEY, CDR2 SVGAGI. CDR3 loop: CASSAGVASTDTQYF. For the CDR3, the DNA is TGTGCCAGCAGTGCAGGGGTAGCTAGCACAGATACGCAGTATTTT.

The chain couples TRBV29-1 to TRBJ1-2, with D hard to call. The CDR3 has 11 residues. V was clipped by 7 bases and J by 6 bases, with 12 bases between them. Germline V gives CDR1 SQVTM, CDR2 ANQGSEA. The CDR3 DNA reads as TGCAGCGCCGGACTTCTTCATGGCTACACCTTC. Translated, it gives CSAGLLHGYTF. The full variable domain, with the rest looked up from reference TRBV29-1 and TRBJ1-2, is SAVISQKPSRDICQRGTSLTIQCQVDSQVTMMFWYRQQPGQSLTLIATANQGSEATYESGFVIDKFPISRPNLTFSTLTVSNMSPEDSSIYLCSAGLLHGYTFGSGTRLTVV.

J is TRBJ1-4 and V is TRBV5-1, with D hard to call. The CDR3 has 13 residues. V was clipped by 4 bases and J by 10 bases, with 14 bases between them. The germline CDR1 and CDR2 sequences are SGHRS and YFSETQ. The CDR3 region has the DNA TGCGCCAGCAGCGATGACGGGGTAGGAAAACTGTTTTTT. This codes for CASSDDGVGKLFF.

The chain carries TRBV18 and TRBJ1-4; TRBD1 matches at 7 bases. The CDR3 contains 13 residues. Germline V gives CDR1 KGHSH, CDR2 LQKENI. V lost 3 bases and J lost 5; bases outside the gene matches: 0. The CDR3 sequence is CASSPDRNEKLFF. Written as DNA, the CDR3 is TGTGCCAGCTCACCGGACAGGAATGAAAAACTGTTTTTT.

Of note for this clonotype: This may arise from a read error, as a much more abundant clone is one base away. The chain joins TRBV25-1 to TRBJ2-7; no reliable D call. The length of the CDR3 is 12 residues. Germline CDR1 MGHDK, CDR2 SYGVNS. The CDR3 sequence is CANSEAAGEQYF. CDR3 DNA: TGTGCCAACAGTGAAGCAGCCGGGGAGCAGTACTTC.

A few counts support this clonotype. The rearrangement links TRBV6-2 or TRBV6-3 to TRBJ1-1, with TRBD1 matching over 7 bases. The CDR3 is 15 amino acids. Germline CDR1 MNHEY, CDR2 SVGEGT. V dropped 4 bases and J dropped 1; count of bases not matched to a gene: 6. CDR3 nucleotide sequence: TGTGCCAGCAGTTCCCCGGACAGGTGGAACACTGAAGCTTTCTTT. This encodes CASSSPDRWNTEAFF.

This clonotype occurred many times. V usage is TRBV7-2 and J usage is TRBJ2-3; the D gene is possibly TRBD1 (6 bases). Germline CDR1 is SGHTA and CDR2 is FQGNSA. The CDR3 spans 15 residues. Trimming shortened V by 5 bases and J by 0 bases, and 12 bases separated the two germline ends. CDR3 in DNA: TGTGCCAGCAGCAAAACGGGACAAAGCACAGATACGCAGTATTTT. Encoded protein: CASSKTGQSTDTQYF.

This clonotype came up many times. This chain joins TRBV20-1 and TRBJ2-3; the match to TRBD2 covers 12 bases. The CDR3 has 19 residues. V shed 3 bases, J shed 2 bases, and the junction held 15 bases outside the gene matches. CDR1 DFQATT and CDR2 SNEGSKA come from the germline V gene (reference sequence). Written as DNA, the CDR3 is TGCAGTGCTAGTCCCTGGACTAGCGGGGCCCTTGGGGCCACAGATACGCAGTATTTT. Its translation is CSASPWTSGALGATDTQYF.

The V call is TRBV20-1, the J call TRBJ1-3; D unclear. Trimming left V 4 bases short and J 0 bases short, with 4 bases between. Germline V gene lookup returns CDR1 DFQATT and CDR2 SNEGSKA (reference sequence). CDR3 size: 12 residues. The chain's CDR3 is CSATNSGNTIYF. The CDR3, as DNA: TGCAGTGCTACGAACTCTGGAAACACCATATATTTT.

There are a few counts of this clonotype. The chain's CDR3 is CASSYGAGLVNTEAFF. DNA for the CDR3: TGTGCCAGCAGTTACGGGGCAGGCCTTGTGAACACTGAAGCTTTCTTT. The chain carries TRBV6-5 and TRBJ1-1; D possibly corresponds to TRBD1 (5 bases). CDR1 and CDR2 from the germline V gene are MNHEY and SVGAGI. Between the trimmed V and J ends, which lost 2 bases and 0 bases, there was a span of 13 bases. The CDR3 is 16 residues long.

The gene calls are TRBV20-1 and TRBJ2-7, with a tentative D call TRBD1 (5 bases). CDR3 length: 11 amino acids. The V end was cut by 6 bases, the J end by 3 bases, with 9 bases between. Germline values: CDR1 DFQATT, CDR2 SNEGSKA (reference sequence). Here the CDR3 reads CSAPDNYEQYF. CDR3 coding DNA: TGCAGTGCGCCGGACAACTACGAGCAGTACTTC.

This clonotype was detected many times. The gene calls are TRBV6-1 and TRBJ2-7, with D unclear. This CDR3 is 13 amino acids long. CDR1 is MNHNS, CDR2 SASEGT, per germline. V gave up 6 bases and J gave up 5 bases, with 14 bases separating them. CDR3 residues: CASSFYPLNEQYF. The CDR3 DNA reads TGTGCCAGCAGCTTCTACCCCCTGAACGAGCAGTACTTC.

This clonotype was seen many times. The chain combines TRBV20-1 with TRBJ2-1, with 9 bases aligning to TRBD2. V lost 0 bases to trimming and J lost 7 bases; unmatched junction nucleotides: 10. Germline CDR1 DFQATT, CDR2 SNEGSKA (reference sequence). The CDR3 is made up of 16 amino acids. CDR3 sequence (DNA): TGCAGTGCTAGAGATCCGGCGCGGGGGGGCCGAAATGAGCAGTTCTTC. It encodes CSARDPARGGRNEQFF.

This clonotype showed up many times. At one end the junction does not follow the germline gene, possibly because of a read error. J is TRBJ2-7 and V is TRBV7-2; the match to TRBD2 covers 9 bases. CDR3 length equals 13 residues. CDR1 is SGHTA, CDR2 FQGNSA, per germline. The CDR3 nucleotides are TGTGCCAGCAGCTCCCCCGGGACTAGCATTAGGCACTTC. Residues: CASSSPGTSIRHF.

This clonotype came up a few times. The V gene is TRBV2, the J gene TRBJ1-1; 7 bases match TRBD1. Germline CDR1 and CDR2: SNHLY and FYNNEI. V dropped 1 base and J dropped 0; count of bases not matched to a gene: 2. This CDR3 contains 15 residues. CDR3 sequence: CASSEEGAMNTEAFF. CDR3 DNA sequence: TGTGCCAGCAGTGAAGAGGGGGCGATGAACACTGAAGCTTTCTTT.

This clonotype was seen at least ten times. The chain employs TRBV2 and TRBJ2-3; D may match TRBD1 or TRBD2 (5 bases each). The germline gives CDR1 SNHLY, CDR2 FYNNEI. The CDR3 length is 14 residues. V shed 1 base and J shed 3 bases, with 8 bases lying between them. CDR3 protein: CASSEGGYTDTQYF. CDR3 nucleotides: TGTGCCAGCAGTGAAGGGGGGTATACAGATACGCAGTATTTT.

This clonotype was recorded at least ten times. The chain uses TRBV5-1 and TRBJ2-3; 8 bases align to TRBD2. Germline loops: CDR1 SGHRS, CDR2 YFSETQ. The V gene end was trimmed by 7 bases and the J gene end by 5 bases; junction bases not matched to a gene: 12. The length of the CDR3 is 15 residues. The CDR3 sequence: CASWSGGSVKDTQYF. CDR3 nucleotides: TGCGCCAGCTGGAGCGGGGGTAGTGTGAAAGATACGCAGTATTTT.

This clonotype was observed a few times. This rearrangement joins TRBV10-3 to TRBJ1-4, with 7 bases that match TRBD1. V trimming: 4 bases; J trimming: 7 bases; junction bases outside the gene matches: 9. The CDR3 consists of 15 residues. Looked up from germline, CDR1 is ENHRY and CDR2 is SYGVKD. The CDR3 region is CAISADRRNSEKLFF. The CDR3 nucleotides are TGTGCCATCAGTGCGGACAGGCGGAATAGTGAAAAACTGTTTTTT.

In this sample, this clonotype turned up a few times. The chain has TRBV29-1 and TRBJ2-1; 10 nucleotides align to TRBD2. This CDR3 spans 14 amino acids. CDR1 and CDR2 from the germline V gene are SQVTM and ANQGSEA. The V and J ends lost 8 bases and 4 bases, in that order; junction bases with no gene match: 8. The CDR3 nucleotides are TGCAGCCAAGCCCCTAGCGGGAGTTACAATGAGCAGTTCTTC. Amino acids: CSQAPSGSYNEQFF.

This clonotype has a count of ten or more. In DNA form, the CDR3 reads TGCGCCAGCAGTACCGGGATATCCGCCTACGAGCAGTACTTC. Translating gives CASSTGISAYEQYF. The chain uses TRBV10-1 and TRBJ2-7; a possible D gene is TRBD2 (5 bases). This CDR3 is 14 amino acids long. The germline V and J ends were trimmed by 5 bases and 2 bases, with 13 bases remaining between them. Germline-derived CDR1 and CDR2 are WNHNN and SYGVQD (reference sequence).

This clonotype has ten or more counts. This chain connects TRBV27 to TRBJ2-1; 7 bases agree with TRBD1. The ends lost 5 bases at V and 7 bases at J; junction bases unmatched: 8. This CDR3 is built from 14 residues. Germline lookup yields CDR1 MNHEY and CDR2 SMNVEV (reference sequence). The CDR3 reads CASSPTGFWNEQFF. CDR3 nucleotide sequence: TGTGCCAGCAGTCCGACAGGGTTCTGGAATGAGCAGTTCTTC.

The table lists this clonotype with a few counts. The chain couples TRBV2 to TRBJ2-1, with 15 bases fitting TRBD2. Per germline, CDR1 SNHLY and CDR2 FYNNEI. This CDR3 is 18 amino acids long. J gave up 9 bases and V 1 base, and 10 bases lay outside the gene matches. The CDR3 is CASSEGLPEGLAGGEQFF. DNA of the CDR3: TGTGCCAGCAGTGAAGGCCTTCCAGAGGGACTAGCGGGGGGTGAGCAGTTCTTC.

The table lists this clonotype with many counts. V usage is TRBV6-2 or TRBV6-3 and J usage is TRBJ2-3; D gene ambiguous. The germline V gene encodes CDR1 MNHEY and CDR2 SVGEGT. This CDR3 is built from 13 residues. Trimming removed 4 bases at V and 6 bases at J, with 11 bases between. CDR3 nucleotides: TGTGCCAGCAGTTCCCAACCACAGGATACGCAGTATTTT. Translating gives CASSSQPQDTQYF.

This clonotype occurred many times. J is TRBJ2-1 and V is TRBV5-6; D call uncertain. This CDR3 is built from 14 residues. Trimming stripped 0 bases from V and 1 base from J, with 5 bases between. From germline, CDR1 is SGHDT and CDR2 YYEEEE. CDR3 in amino acids: CASSLVGSYNEQFF. The CDR3 DNA is TGTGCCAGCAGCTTGGTCGGATCCTACAATGAGCAGTTCTTC.

In its sample, this clonotype was seen many times. The V call is TRBV5-1, the J call TRBJ1-1; 10 bases are shared with TRBD1. J gave up 6 bases and V 4 bases, and 9 bases lay outside the gene matches. CDR1 SGHRS and CDR2 YFSETQ come from the germline V gene. The CDR3 covers 15 residues. The DNA for the CDR3 is TGCGCCAGCAGCGAAACCGGGACAGGGGACGCTGAAGCTTTCTTT. Its protein product is CASSETGTGDAEAFF.

This clonotype was counted at least ten times. The chain carries TRBV14 and TRBJ2-1, with 7 bases identical to TRBD2. The CDR3 has 16 residues. Germline assignment: CDR1 SGHDN and CDR2 FVKESK. J lost 8 bases, V lost 3 bases, and 13 bases had no gene match. The CDR3 sequence is CASSHETSGIVYEQFF. CDR3 DNA: TGTGCCAGCAGCCACGAAACAAGCGGGATTGTATATGAGCAGTTCTTC.

Ten or more counts support this clonotype. The rearrangement joins TRBV2 to TRBJ1-1, with D unresolved. With 2 bases removed from V and 3 bases from J, the gap between germline ends came to 13 bases. Germline assignment: CDR1 SNHLY and CDR2 FYNNEI. There are 15 residues in the CDR3. The CDR3 spells CASSERYPIYTEAFF. CDR3 DNA: TGTGCCAGCAGTGAACGGTATCCCATCTACACTGAAGCTTTCTTT.